These 32 T cell receptor beta chains were all obtained from the same sample, sequenced in a study of technical replicates of blood from a few donors. The repertoire was sequenced with immunoSEQ multiplex PCR; TCRdb's copy has only in-frame clones and lacks some. The profile shows more than 90,000 clones, almost 96% of them singletons. The sequenced sample consisted of T cells isolated from PBMCs. These receptors originate from a human donor in good health.

This clone was detected only once. This CDR3 is CASSWRRGTQYF. The CDR3 bases are TGTGCCAGCAGCTGGCGACGGGGTACGCAGTATTTT. The chain joins TRBV7-9 to TRBJ2-3; TRBD2 is a possible D gene (5 bases). Germline assignment: CDR1 SEHNR and CDR2 FQNEAQ (reference sequence). The CDR3 runs 12 residues. V was trimmed by 4 bases and J by 8 bases, leaving 10 bases between them.

The chain combines TRBV19 with TRBJ2-1; 10 nucleotides agree with TRBD2. V lost 4 bases and J lost 0; bases outside the gene matches: 6. This CDR3 has 17 residues. Germline V lookup: CDR1 LNHDA, CDR2 SQIVND (reference sequence). The CDR3 region is CASSSLTSGYSYNEQFF. The DNA of the CDR3 is TGTGCCAGTAGTAGCCTGACTAGCGGGTACTCCTACAATGAGCAGTTCTTC.

The chain links TRBV6-6 to TRBJ2-5; the match to TRBD2 covers 9 bases. CDR1 and CDR2 from the germline V gene are MNHNY and SVGAGI (reference sequence). Trimming cost V 7 bases and J 5 bases; bases outside gene matches: 11. The CDR3 has 15 residues. For the CDR3, the DNA is TGTGCCAGCACGATCGGCGGGAGGGCCAGGGAGACCCAGTACTTC. Translating it yields CASTIGGRARETQYF.

The chain employs TRBV6-6 and TRBJ2-7, with 11 positions matching TRBD1. Germline CDR1 is MNHNY and CDR2 is SVGAGI (reference sequence). Trimming took 3 bases from V and 5 from J; bases not matched to a gene: 6. The CDR3 is 15 residues long. Here the CDR3 DNA reads TGTGCCAGCAGTTATGAAAGGGGACAGGGGGACGAGCAGTACTTC. Translated: CASSYERGQGDEQYF.

V and J are TRBV5-1 and TRBJ2-7; possibly TRBD2 for D (6 bases). The V end lost 1 base, the J end lost 5 bases, and 13 bases lay between the germline ends. From germline, CDR1 is SGHRS and CDR2 YFSETQ. The CDR3 consists of 14 residues. CDR3 DNA sequence: TGCGCCAGCAGCTTGCTCCCTGGGGAGGACGAGCAGTACTTC. It encodes CASSLLPGEDEQYF.

J is TRBJ1-3 and V is TRBV2; D might be TRBD1 (6 bases). There are 13 residues in the CDR3. CDR1 is SNHLY and CDR2 is FYNNEI in the germline V gene. The V gene lost 8 bases and the J gene lost 4 bases, with 12 bases spanning the gap. CDR3 sequence (DNA): TGTGCCAGCTCCACAGGGCACGGAAACACCATATATTTT. This sequence encodes CASSTGHGNTIYF.

The chain recombines TRBV5-1 with TRBJ1-1, with 10 bases identical to TRBD1. CDR1 and CDR2 (germline): SGHRS, YFSETQ. CDR3 size: 15 residues. J gave up 11 bases and V 4 bases, and 14 bases lay outside the gene matches. As DNA, the CDR3 is TGCGCCAGCAGCCCAGGACAGGGGGGTCCCCCGGCGGCTTTCTTT. Residues: CASSPGQGGPPAAFF.

This chain links TRBV18 with TRBJ2-1, with a possible D match to TRBD2 (5 bases). The CDR3 length is 14 residues. Trimming stripped 3 bases from V and 5 bases from J, with 11 bases between. Germline loops: CDR1 KGHSH, CDR2 LQKENI. DNA for the CDR3: TGTGCCAGCTCACCTGTTCGAGGGAACAATGAGCAGTTCTTC. Its protein product is CASSPVRGNNEQFF.

V and J are TRBV29-1 and TRBJ2-2, with 10 positions matching TRBD1. The CDR3 runs 11 residues. V gave up 6 bases and J gave up 11 bases; unmatched junction bases: 3. The V gene's germline CDR1 is SQVTM and CDR2 ANQGSEA. CDR3 amino acids: CSVDRGTELFF. The CDR3 bases are TGCAGCGTGGACAGGGGGACTGAGCTGTTTTTT.

The V gene is TRBV7-9, the J gene TRBJ1-1; no clear D gene. Deletions cut 5 bases from V and 6 bases from J, with 25 bases between. The germline V gene encodes CDR1 SEHNR and CDR2 FQNEAQ (reference sequence). The length of the CDR3 is 17 residues. For the CDR3, the DNA is TGTGCCAGCAGCCCACCCCATGGCGACTTCGCAGCGCCTGAAGCTTTCTTT. Translated, it gives CASSPPHGDFAAPEAFF.

The chain employs TRBV5-6 and TRBJ1-2; D possibly corresponds to TRBD1 (6 bases). The CDR3 runs 13 residues. Trimming left V 2 bases short and J 4 bases short, with 9 bases between. Germline assignment: CDR1 SGHDT and CDR2 YYEEEE. The DNA of the CDR3 is TGTGCCAGCAGCTTAGGACAGTCCTATGGCTACACCTTC. Protein product: CASSLGQSYGYTF.

The chain carries TRBV28 and TRBJ1-2, with D perhaps TRBD1 (5 bases). The CDR3 is 13 amino acids. Germline V gene data show CDR1 as MDHEN and CDR2 as SYDVKM. V lost 1 base and J 8 bases, leaving 11 bases between the germline ends. In nucleotides, the CDR3 is TGTGCCAGCAGTTTATTCCCCAGGGTAGGCTACACCTTC. Amino acids: CASSLFPRVGYTF.

The chain links TRBV4-1 to TRBJ1-2, with 8 bases that match TRBD1. The V gene's germline CDR1 is MGHRA and CDR2 YSYEKL. The length of the CDR3 is 20 residues. V lost 0 bases and J lost 3; bases outside the gene matches: 18. Here the CDR3 DNA reads TGCGCCAGCAGCCAAGAAACAATCCGGGACAGGCCCCCAAAGGACTATGGCTACACCTTC. As protein: CASSQETIRDRPPKDYGYTF.

V is TRBV9 and J is TRBJ2-1; 14 positions match TRBD2. Per the germline V gene, CDR1 is SGDLS and CDR2 is YYNGEE. With V trimmed by 4 bases and J by 7 bases, 7 bases remained unmatched. The CDR3 contains 16 residues. CDR3 nucleotides: TGTGCCAGCAGCCCCCCGGGACTAGCGGGAGTTAATGAGCAGTTCTTC. Its protein product is CASSPPGLAGVNEQFF.

The rearrangement uses TRBV28 and TRBJ1-5; D remains ambiguous. In germline, CDR1 is MDHEN, CDR2 SYDVKM. V was clipped by 0 bases and J by 0 bases, with 9 bases between them. The CDR3 totals 16 residues. CDR3 protein: CASSLWKADSNQPQHF. CDR3 nucleotide sequence: TGTGCCAGCAGTTTATGGAAGGCGGATAGCAATCAGCCCCAGCATTTT.

The rearrangement joins TRBV6-5 to TRBJ1-2, with 7 nucleotides matching TRBD1. CDR3 size: 15 residues. V was clipped by 8 bases and J by 4 bases; unmatched bases: 13. Germline-derived CDR1 and CDR2 are MNHEY and SVGAGI. The CDR3 DNA follows: TGTGCCAGCTTATCGATGACAGGGCTTGGCTATGGCTACACCTTC. Translation gives CASLSMTGLGYGYTF.

This chain joins TRBV7-3 and TRBJ2-5; 12 bases are a match to TRBD2. The V segment lost 4 bases and the J segment 5 bases; nucleotides outside the gene matches: 8. CDR3 length equals 16 residues. CDR1 and CDR2 from the germline V gene are SGHTA and FQGTGA. The CDR3 region is CASSSSGGAYLETQYF. CDR3 DNA: TGTGCCAGCAGCTCTAGCGGGGGGGCCTATTTGGAGACCCAGTACTTC.

The chain uses TRBV6-6 and TRBJ1-6; tentatively, D is TRBD1 (5 bases). Per the germline V gene, CDR1 is MNHNY and CDR2 is SVGAGI (reference sequence). Trimming stripped 0 bases from V and 5 bases from J, with 5 bases between. This CDR3 contains 14 residues. CDR3 DNA sequence: TGTGCCAGCAGTTACTCAGGGGATAATTCACCCCTCCACTTT. It translates to CASSYSGDNSPLHF.

The V gene is TRBV11-2, the J gene TRBJ1-2; D is unclear. Germline V CDR1 and CDR2: SGHAT, FQNNGV. This CDR3 is built from 11 residues. V was shortened by 8 bases and J by 7 bases, with 11 bases between the two germline ends. CDR3 sequence: CASGRFRGYTF. As DNA, the CDR3 is TGTGCCAGCGGCAGGTTTCGTGGCTACACCTTC.

This chain joins TRBV10-1 and TRBJ2-4, with D perhaps matching TRBD2 (6 bases). Looked up from germline, CDR1 is WNHNN and CDR2 is SYGVQD (reference sequence). This CDR3 has 15 amino acids. Trimming removed 3 bases from V and 1 base from J, with 10 bases in between. CDR3 amino acids: CASSDGGSAKNIQYF. The CDR3 region has the DNA TGCGCCAGCAGTGACGGGGGTTCGGCCAAAAACATTCAGTACTTC.

This clone showed up just a few times. The V call is TRBV14, the J call TRBJ1-1; weak D call: TRBD1 (5 bases). CDR3 length equals 15 residues. V lost 3 bases, J lost 5 bases, and 16 bases lay in between. Per germline, CDR1 SGHDN and CDR2 FVKESK. The CDR3 sequence is CASSQTGQGGTEAFF. CDR3 in DNA: TGTGCCAGCAGCCAGACTGGGCAGGGTGGAACTGAAGCTTTCTTT.

The chain couples TRBV2 to TRBJ2-7, with TRBD2 identical over 8 bases. This CDR3 spans 14 amino acids. CDR1 SNHLY and CDR2 FYNNEI come from the germline V gene. With V trimmed by 6 bases and J by 2 bases, 6 bases remained unmatched. The CDR3: CASRPGGATYEQYF. The CDR3 DNA follows: TGTGCCAGCAGACCGGGAGGGGCGACCTACGAGCAGTACTTC.

This chain's CDR3 is CASSNKLAGGHEQYF. In DNA, the CDR3 is TGTGCCAGCAGCAACAAATTAGCGGGAGGGCACGAGCAGTACTTC. The rearrangement links TRBV27 to TRBJ2-7, with 11 bases aligning to TRBD2. CDR1 and CDR2 (germline): MNHEY, SMNVEV (reference sequence). After removal of 6 bases from V and 5 bases from J, the junction contained 9 bases not matched to a gene. The CDR3 is made up of 15 amino acids.

The CDR3 DNA sequence: TGCGCCAGCAGCCCAGACAGGGGGCGAGCTCCCTACGAGCAGTACTTC. Its protein product is CASSPDRGRAPYEQYF. This sequence joins TRBV5-1 and TRBJ2-7; 10 nucleotides align to TRBD1. The CDR3 extends over 16 amino acids. The V segment lost 4 bases and the J segment 2 bases; nucleotides outside the gene matches: 9. Germline CDR1 is SGHRS and CDR2 is YFSETQ.

This chain connects TRBV7-7 to TRBJ2-1; D may be TRBD1 (6 bases). Germline V gives CDR1 SSHAT, CDR2 FNYEAQ (reference sequence). V dropped 1 base and J dropped 5 bases, with 12 bases sitting between them. CDR3 length equals 15 residues. The DNA of the CDR3 is TGTGCCAGCAGCTTAGGACAGGTTCCGGACAATGAGCAGTTCTTC. Translation gives CASSLGQVPDNEQFF.

The chain is built from TRBV2 and TRBJ2-2; TRBD2 aligns across 12 bases. In germline, CDR1 is SNHLY, CDR2 FYNNEI. Germline trimming cut 5 bases from V and 7 bases from J; bases unmatched to any gene: 17. The CDR3 consists of 19 residues. The CDR3 loop reads CASSQGRQRTSGIHGELFF. As DNA, the CDR3 is TGTGCCAGCAGTCAGGGCCGGCAAAGGACTAGCGGGATTCACGGGGAGCTGTTTTTT. Looking up the rest from reference TRBV2 and TRBJ2-2 gives the full variable domain: EPEVTQTPSHQVTQMGQEVILRCVPISNHLYFYWYRQILGQKVEFLVSFYNNEISEKSEIFDDQFSVERPDGSNFTLKIRSTKLEDSAMYFCASSQGRQRTSGIHGELFFGEGSRLTVL.

V and J are TRBV4-2 and TRBJ2-1; 10 bases agree with TRBD2. The junction had 14 bases not matched to a gene; V was cut back by 4 bases and J by 5 bases. The CDR3 is made up of 18 amino acids. The germline CDR1 and CDR2 sequences are LGHNA and YNFKEQ. The DNA of the CDR3 is TGTGCCAGCAGCCTCGGCCAGGGAGCGGGGGGGCCCCACAATGAGCAGTTCTTC. Its translation: CASSLGQGAGGPHNEQFF.

The rearrangement uses TRBV5-4 and TRBJ2-7; a weak D match, TRBD1 (5 bases). This CDR3 has 14 amino acids. Germline CDR1 is SGHNT and CDR2 is YYREEE (reference sequence). The V end was cut by 0 bases, the J end by 2 bases, with 9 bases between. CDR3 coding DNA: TGTGCCAGCAGCTTGGGAGACAGAGCCTACGAGCAGTACTTC. Protein product: CASSLGDRAYEQYF. Looking up the rest from reference TRBV5-4 and TRBJ2-7 gives the full variable domain: ETGVTQSPTHLIKTRGQQVTLRCSSQSGHNTVSWYQQALGQGPQFIFQYYREEENGRGNFPPRFSGLQFPNYSSELNVNALELDDSALYLCASSLGDRAYEQYFGPGTRLTVT.

The chain employs TRBV25-1 and TRBJ1-3; 7 nucleotides align to TRBD1. Trimming at V came to 5 bases and at J to 0 bases, leaving 7 bases not matched to a gene. CDR1 MGHDK and CDR2 SYGVNS come from the germline V gene. CDR3 size: 16 residues. For the CDR3, the DNA is TGTGCCAGCAGTCCACGGGACAGCAGCTCTGGAAACACCATATATTTT. As protein: CASSPRDSSSGNTIYF.

The chain links TRBV5-8 to TRBJ1-2, with 8 bases that match TRBD1. The V gene end was trimmed by 2 bases and the J gene end by 3 bases; junction bases not matched to a gene: 6. The CDR3 runs 15 residues. The germline CDR1 and CDR2 sequences are SGHTS and YDEGEE. In DNA form, the CDR3 reads TGTGCCAGCAGCTTCAGACAGGGGATGGACTATGGCTACACCTTC. As protein: CASSFRQGMDYGYTF. Complete variable domain (other parts from reference TRBV5-8 and TRBJ1-2): EAGVTQSPTHLIKTRGQQATLRCSPISGHTSVYWYQQALGLGLQFLLWYDEGEERNRGNFPPRFSGRQFPNYSSELNVNALELEDSALYLCASSFRQGMDYGYTFGSGTRLTVV.

The chain uses TRBV20-1 and TRBJ2-3, with TRBD1 identical over 8 bases. Germline CDR1 reads DFQATT; CDR2 reads SNEGSKA (reference sequence). V shed 8 bases, J shed 5 bases, and the junction held 3 bases outside the gene matches. The CDR3 extends over 11 amino acids. Here the CDR3 reads CSPTGEDTQYF. CDR3 sequence (DNA): TGCAGTCCGACAGGGGAAGATACGCAGTATTTT.

This clone appeared a single time. This rearrangement joins TRBV4-2 to TRBJ2-3; D might be TRBD1 (6 bases). Germline V gene lookup returns CDR1 LGHNA and CDR2 YNFKEQ. V was trimmed by 0 bases and J by 5 bases, leaving 15 bases between them. The CDR3 loop spans 16 amino acids. CDR3 sequence: CASSQDGQGGGDTQYF. CDR3 DNA sequence: TGTGCCAGCAGCCAAGATGGTCAAGGGGGTGGAGATACGCAGTATTTT.